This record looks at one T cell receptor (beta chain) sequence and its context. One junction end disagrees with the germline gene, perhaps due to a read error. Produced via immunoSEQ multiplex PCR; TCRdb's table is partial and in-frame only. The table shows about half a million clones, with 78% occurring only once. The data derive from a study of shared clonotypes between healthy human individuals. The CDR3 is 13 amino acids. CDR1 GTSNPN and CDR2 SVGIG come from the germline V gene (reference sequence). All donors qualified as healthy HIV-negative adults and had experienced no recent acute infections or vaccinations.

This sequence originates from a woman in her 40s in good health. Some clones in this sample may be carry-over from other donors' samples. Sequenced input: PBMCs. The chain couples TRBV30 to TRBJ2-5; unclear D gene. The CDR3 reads CAWKGAAQGTQYF. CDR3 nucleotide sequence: TGTGCCTGGAAAGGAGCCGCCCAAGGGACCCAGTACTTC.